This T cell receptor beta chain is from a study of T cells in Graves' hyperthyroidism and ophthalmopathy. What was amplified from RNA transcripts were TCR beta CDR3 regions. HTBI primers were employed in a first-round RT-PCR of the TCR CDR3. TCRdb used MiXCR to reprocess the multiplex PCR reads, holding one entry per CDR3 protein. The sample holds around 290,000 distinct CDR3 sequences, roughly 15% seen once. Aged 18 to 65, the patients had hyperthyroidism that was newly diagnosed and had lasted under 2 months. Orbital computed tomography and thyroid ultrasound, together with serum TRAb and thyroxine and clinical symptoms, were used for diagnoses. The receptor's source is a woman in her thirties or forties with Graves' hyperthyroidism. Specimen: blood.

The CDR3 loop is CASSYSILAGGSPNEQFF. The CDR3 region has the DNA TGTGCCAGCAGTTACTCCATTCTAGCGGGAGGTTCCCCCAATGAGCAGTTCTTC. This sequence joins TRBV6-2 or TRBV6-3 and TRBJ2-1; 11 bases agree with TRBD2. Germline lookup yields CDR1 MNHEY and CDR2 SVGEGT. This CDR3 has 18 residues. The V and J ends lost 0 bases and 6 bases, in that order; junction bases with no gene match: 10.